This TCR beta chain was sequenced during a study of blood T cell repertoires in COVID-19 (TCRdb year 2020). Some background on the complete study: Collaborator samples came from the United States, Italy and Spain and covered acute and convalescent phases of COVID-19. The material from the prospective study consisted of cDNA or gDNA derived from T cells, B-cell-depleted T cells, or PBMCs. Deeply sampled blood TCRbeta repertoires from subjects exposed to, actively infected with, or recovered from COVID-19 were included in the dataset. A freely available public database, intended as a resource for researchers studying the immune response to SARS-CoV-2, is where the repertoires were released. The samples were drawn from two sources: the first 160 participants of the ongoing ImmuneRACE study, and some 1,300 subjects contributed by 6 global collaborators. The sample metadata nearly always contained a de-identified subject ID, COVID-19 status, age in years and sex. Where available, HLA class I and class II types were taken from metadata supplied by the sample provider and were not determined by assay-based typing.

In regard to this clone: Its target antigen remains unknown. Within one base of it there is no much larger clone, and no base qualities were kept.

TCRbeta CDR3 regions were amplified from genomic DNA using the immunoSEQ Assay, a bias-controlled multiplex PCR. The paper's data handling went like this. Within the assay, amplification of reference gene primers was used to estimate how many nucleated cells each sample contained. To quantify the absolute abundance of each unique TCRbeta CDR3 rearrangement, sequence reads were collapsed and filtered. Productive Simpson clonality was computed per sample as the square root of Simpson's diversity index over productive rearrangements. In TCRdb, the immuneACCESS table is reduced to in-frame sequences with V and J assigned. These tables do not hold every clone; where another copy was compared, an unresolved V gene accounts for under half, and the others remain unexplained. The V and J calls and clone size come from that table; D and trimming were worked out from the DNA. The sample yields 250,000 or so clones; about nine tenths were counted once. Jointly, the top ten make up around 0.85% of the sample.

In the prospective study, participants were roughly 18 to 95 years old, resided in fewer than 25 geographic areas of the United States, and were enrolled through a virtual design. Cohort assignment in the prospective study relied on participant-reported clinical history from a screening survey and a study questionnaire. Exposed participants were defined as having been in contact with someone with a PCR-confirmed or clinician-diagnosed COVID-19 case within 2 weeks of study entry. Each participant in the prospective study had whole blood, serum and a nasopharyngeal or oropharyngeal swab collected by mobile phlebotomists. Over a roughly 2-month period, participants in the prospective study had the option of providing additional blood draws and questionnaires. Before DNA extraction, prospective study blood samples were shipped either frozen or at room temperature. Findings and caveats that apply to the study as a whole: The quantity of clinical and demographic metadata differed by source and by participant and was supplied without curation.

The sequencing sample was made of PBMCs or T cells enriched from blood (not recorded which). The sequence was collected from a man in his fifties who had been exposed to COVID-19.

In nucleotides, the sequence is TGTGCCAGCAGCTTATTCCGGGGGAACACCGGGGAGCTGTTTTTT. Its protein product is CASSLFRGNTGELFF. The sequence links TRBV7-2 to TRBJ2-2, with TRBD2 tentatively as D gene (5 bases match). V is clipped by 2 bases and J by 1 base, and the sequence between their germline boundaries is 8 bases long. Based on the germline V gene, the CDR1 and CDR2 sequences are SGHTA and FQGNSA. The CDR3 contains 15 residues, cysteine and phenylalanine counted. Here the CDR3 DNA is all that survives: 45 bases in frame from base 1.